This T cell receptor beta chain was sequenced for a study of post-analysis software for immune sequencing data. The authors incorporated unique molecular identifiers into the TCR beta cDNA libraries. TCRdb re-derived calls from the PCR reads in MiXCR, one entry per CDR3 protein. The repertoire holds roughly 800,000 distinct CDR3 sequences, about 32% seen once, with around 0.55% in the top ten. General observations from the study: TRBV5-6, TRBV5-1 and TRBV20-1 were among 4 or 5 TRBV segments more frequent in patients than controls. Normalized Chao1 diversity was significantly reduced in patients versus controls.

Notes on this clonotype: Its specificity is unknown.

Germline trimming cut 5 bases from V and 1 base from J; bases unmatched to any gene: 6. Germline CDR1 and CDR2: SGHTA and FQGNSA. CDR3 length: 17 residues. The clonotype originates from a girl between 5 and 17 years old with multiple sclerosis. This rearrangement joins TRBV7-2 to TRBJ2-4; 12 bases match TRBD1. Sequences were obtained from blood. The CDR3 sequence is CASSAGQGARAKNIQYF. In nucleotides, the CDR3 is TGTGCCAGCAGCGCGGGACAGGGGGCGCGCGCCAAAAACATTCAGTACTTC.